The count of the clone carrying this T cell receptor (beta chain) is one. Its cognate antigen is unknown. These data originate in a study of cytomegalovirus exposure and HLA in healthy donors. Whole-study findings and limits: Reports credit the classifier with highly specific, highly sensitive diagnosis of cytomegalovirus status. Confirmation was obtained in vitro that a few CMV-associated chains are specific for CMV antigens. Subsequent analysis found a tendency for first-cohort TCR clusters to co-occur within the 95 to 150 validation repertoires.

Produced via immunoSEQ multiplex PCR; TCRdb's table is partial and in-frame only. The sample carries about 70,000 clones, less than 95% recorded once. This CDR3 is built from 15 residues. Trimming cost V 5 bases and J 4 bases, with 18 bases left between them. Germline loops: CDR1 SGHTA, CDR2 FQGNSA. The donors were part of the validation cohort of over a hundred subjects. That cohort was separate from the first cohort, which comprised roughly 670 subjects. The V gene is TRBV7-2, the J gene TRBJ2-7; weak D call: TRBD1 (8 bases). The clonotype comes from a woman between 18 and 29 years old in good health and CMV-seropositive. The sample was PBMCs. The CDR3 DNA reads TGTGCCAGCAGCCGTACACAGGGGGGGAGGTACGAGCAGTACTTC. Protein: CASSRTQGGRYEQYF.